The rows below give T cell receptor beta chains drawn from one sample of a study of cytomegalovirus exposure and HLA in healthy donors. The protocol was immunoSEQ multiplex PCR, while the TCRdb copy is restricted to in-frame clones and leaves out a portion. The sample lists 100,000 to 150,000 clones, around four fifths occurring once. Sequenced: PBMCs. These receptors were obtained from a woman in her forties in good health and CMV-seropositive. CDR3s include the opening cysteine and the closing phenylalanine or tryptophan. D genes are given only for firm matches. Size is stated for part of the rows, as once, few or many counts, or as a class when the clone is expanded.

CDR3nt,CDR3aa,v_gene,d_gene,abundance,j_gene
TGTGCCAGCAGCCAAGCTCTCAGCGGGAGTCCAGATGAGCAGTTCTTC,CASSQALSGSPDEQFF,TRBV4-2,TRBD2,NA,TRBJ2-1
TGTGCCAGCTTACAGGGGGGCTCTGGAAACACCATATATTTT,CASLQGGSGNTIYF,TRBV6-1,TRBD1,NA,TRBJ1-3
TGTGCCAGCAGTTCTGGGACAGGGAACACTGAAGCTTTCTTT,CASSSGTGNTEAFF,TRBV28,TRBD1,NA,TRBJ1-1
TGTGCCAGCAGTGACGGGGGCCACACCGGGGAGCTGTTTTTT,CASSDGGHTGELFF,TRBV6-4,NA,NA,TRBJ2-2
TGCGCCAGCAGCCAGTACACCGCCTCCTACGAGCAGTACTTC,CASSQYTASYEQYF,TRBV4-1,NA,NA,TRBJ2-7
TGCGCCAGCAGTGAGTCTTTTGGGGCGGGAGTTGAGCAGTACTTC,CASSESFGAGVEQYF,TRBV10-1,TRBD2,NA,TRBJ2-7
TGTGCCAGCAGTCCCTCTCGACTGGTCCAAGAGACCCAGTACTTC,CASSPSRLVQETQYF,TRBV28,NA,NA,TRBJ2-5
TGTGCCACGTCCGCGCACACTGAAGCTTTCTTT,CATSAHTEAFF,TRBV25-1,NA,NA,TRBJ1-1
TGTGCCAGCAGCCCAGGGCGGGGGGTCTCTGGAAACACCATATATTTT,CASSPGRGVSGNTIYF,TRBV13,NA,NA,TRBJ1-3
TGTGCCAGCAGTTACTCGGGCAGGGGGGAAAACACCATATATTTT,CASSYSGRGENTIYF,TRBV6-5,TRBD1,NA,TRBJ1-3
TGTGCCAGCAGTTTAATTCAGTCCCATGGCTACACCTTC,CASSLIQSHGYTF,TRBV28,NA,NA,TRBJ1-2
TGTGCCAGCAGCTTAGTCCCGTTGAACCACGAGCAGTACTTC,CASSLVPLNHEQYF,TRBV4-2,NA,few,TRBJ2-7
TGTGCCAGCAGCCCGACGAACGAGGGTCATGAGCAGTTCTTC,CASSPTNEGHEQFF,TRBV11-3,NA,NA,TRBJ2-1
TGTGCCAGCAGCGGACCGGCTAGCGGGAGGGCCAGGAACACCGGGGAGCTGTTTTTT,CASSGPASGRARNTGELFF,TRBV11-2,TRBD2,few,TRBJ2-2
TGTGCCAGCAGTGCAGGACTAGCGGGACGCACAGATACGCAGTATTTT,CASSAGLAGRTDTQYF,TRBV6-1,TRBD2,NA,TRBJ2-3
TGTGCCAGCAGCGTAGTACAGGGATTCGGCTACACCTTC,CASSVVQGFGYTF,TRBV9,NA,NA,TRBJ1-2
TGTGCTAGTGGTCTGACAGGGTACAATGAGCAGTTCTTC,CASGLTGYNEQFF,TRBV12-5,TRBD1,NA,TRBJ2-1
TGCAGCGTGGCCGTGGACAGACCCTACGAGCAGTACTTC,CSVAVDRPYEQYF,TRBV29-1,NA,NA,TRBJ2-7
TGTGCCAGCAGTGGCGCGACAGGGCCGGGACACTTGGGAGAGACCCAGTACTTC,CASSGATGPGHLGETQYF,TRBV28,TRBD1,once,TRBJ2-5
TGTGCCAGCAGCTTAGACAGGGGGCAATATGGCTACACCTTC,CASSLDRGQYGYTF,TRBV7-2,TRBD1,once,TRBJ1-2
TGTGCCAGCAGCCAAACATCCCGGGACAGGGTGGGGTTAAACTTC,CASSQTSRDRVGLNF,TRBV5-6,TRBD1,NA,TRBJ2-7
TGTGCCAGCAGCTCAGGGTTCGAGCTCCTCGGCTACACCTTC,CASSSGFELLGYTF,TRBV28,NA,NA,TRBJ1-2
TGTGCCAGTAGCGCGGGACAGGGGACCTACGAGCAGTACTTC,CASSAGQGTYEQYF,TRBV19,TRBD1,NA,TRBJ2-7
TGTGCCAGCAAGGGACAGGGTCTGGGCAACTCCTATAATTCACCCCTCCACTTT,CASKGQGLGNSYNSPLHF,TRBV28,TRBD1,once,TRBJ1-6
TGTGCCAGCAGTGAATCCAGGACAGGTTCCTACGAGCAGTACTTC,CASSESRTGSYEQYF,TRBV25-1,TRBD1,NA,TRBJ2-7
TGCAGTGCTATAGACAGCGGGGAGCTGTTTTTT,CSAIDSGELFF,TRBV20-1,NA,NA,TRBJ2-2
TGCGCCAGCAGCATACTAGCGGGGGAGCTGTTTTTT,CASSILAGELFF,TRBV5-1,TRBD2,NA,TRBJ2-2
TGCGCCAGCAGCCGAGCCGGGACAGGGGAAGAGACCCAGTACTTC,CASSRAGTGEETQYF,TRBV5-1,TRBD1,NA,TRBJ2-5
TGTGCCAGCAACCCGGGACTAGCGGGGTCCTCGGACTACAATGAGCAGTTCTTC,CASNPGLAGSSDYNEQFF,TRBV28,TRBD2,NA,TRBJ2-1
TGCGCCAGCAGCTTGTATGAGGGAGGGCCGTACGAGCAGTACTTC,CASSLYEGGPYEQYF,TRBV5-1,TRBD2,NA,TRBJ2-7
TGTGCCATCAGTCCGGGACAGGGGAGTTACGAGCAGTACTTC,CAISPGQGSYEQYF,TRBV10-3,TRBD1,NA,TRBJ2-7
TGTGCCAGCAGCTTGGTCCCAGTTCTTTCCAACACTGAAGCTTTCTTT,CASSLVPVLSNTEAFF,TRBV5-6,NA,NA,TRBJ1-1
TGTGCCAGCTCATCGGGACTATACCAAGAGACCCAGTACTTC,CASSSGLYQETQYF,TRBV18,TRBD2,NA,TRBJ2-5
TGTGCCAGCATTATGGGACTAGCGGGAGCCGCGAACTCCTACAATGAGCAGTTCTTC,CASIMGLAGAANSYNEQFF,TRBV28,TRBD2,NA,TRBJ2-1
TGTGCCAGCAGCTTAAGGAGGCCGACGGGGGACGAGCAGTACTTC,CASSLRRPTGDEQYF,TRBV11-2,NA,NA,TRBJ2-7
TGCGCCAGCAGCTTGGACAGAGCACCATTGAGCTCCTACGAGCAGTACTTC,CASSLDRAPLSSYEQYF,TRBV5-1,NA,NA,TRBJ2-7
TGTGCCAGCAGCCAAGATTTAGGGGATTCACCCCTCCACTTT,CASSQDLGDSPLHF,TRBV4-2,NA,NA,TRBJ1-6
TGTGCCAGCAGCCCTCGGGGTTATGGCTACACCTTC,CASSPRGYGYTF,TRBV9,NA,NA,TRBJ1-2
TGCGCCAGCAGCTATCAGGGCGGCAATCAGCCCCAGCATTTT,CASSYQGGNQPQHF,TRBV5-1,NA,NA,TRBJ1-5
TGTGCCAGCAGCTTGGGACTAGCGGGAGCGGGCAATGAGCAGTTCTTC,CASSLGLAGAGNEQFF,TRBV5-4,TRBD2,once,TRBJ2-1
TGCAGCGTTCCCAGCGTCAGGGTTTCCTACGAGCAGTACTTC,CSVPSVRVSYEQYF,TRBV29-1,NA,NA,TRBJ2-7
TGCGCCAGCAGCTTGAGGGGCGGACAGGGGGCTGGGGCCAACGTCCTGACTTTC,CASSLRGGQGAGANVLTF,TRBV5-1,TRBD1,NA,TRBJ2-6
TGTGCCAGCAGCCAAAGCAATCAGCCCCAGCATTTT,CASSQSNQPQHF,TRBV7-8,NA,NA,TRBJ1-5
TGTGCCACTGGGGAGGGTTCGGGGGTCGGCACCGGGGAGCTGTTTTTT,CATGEGSGVGTGELFF,TRBV19,TRBD2,NA,TRBJ2-2
TGTGCCAGCAGTCAAGACAGCTACAATGAGCAGTTCTTC,CASSQDSYNEQFF,TRBV6-5,NA,NA,TRBJ2-1
TGTGCCAGCAGTTCCCGGGACAGCCCGGTTGAAAAACTGTTTTTT,CASSSRDSPVEKLFF,TRBV28,TRBD1,NA,TRBJ1-4
TGCGCCAGCAGCCAAGATCGACGGGAGGCAGATACGCAGTATTTT,CASSQDRREADTQYF,TRBV4-1,TRBD2,NA,TRBJ2-3
TGTGCCAGCAGCGAAACGGGAGTCTCCTACAATGAGCAGTTCTTC,CASSETGVSYNEQFF,TRBV9,NA,NA,TRBJ2-1
TGTGCCTGGAATCTCGTTGGGGGCGGCTCCTACGAGCAGTACTTC,CAWNLVGGGSYEQYF,TRBV30,NA,NA,TRBJ2-7
TGTGCCAGCAGCCCAAAACAGGGCTACTATGGCTACACCTTC,CASSPKQGYYGYTF,TRBV28,NA,NA,TRBJ1-2
TGCGCCAGCAGTACAGGGTCTGACTATGGCTACACCTTC,CASSTGSDYGYTF,TRBV5-1,NA,NA,TRBJ1-2
TGTGCCAGCAGCTTGGACAGGGGGCATCTATCGGGTCAGCCCCAGCATTTT,CASSLDRGHLSGQPQHF,TRBV7-2,TRBD1,once,TRBJ1-5
TGCGCCAGCAGCCAAGATTTCAGGGAATATGGCTACACCTTC,CASSQDFREYGYTF,TRBV4-3,NA,NA,TRBJ1-2